A selection of T cell receptor beta chains follows, all from one sample in a study of CD8+ T cells in alopecia areata. Produced via immunoSEQ multiplex PCR; TCRdb's table is partial and in-frame only. The top ten hold 8% to 10% of the sample, which has over 90,000 clones, roughly half seen once. Sequenced sample: CD4+ T cells sorted from blood. The receptors stem from a human donor in good health. Both conserved end residues are part of each CDR3. A D gene is named only where the DNA matches it firmly. Size values are once, few and many counts, or a class for expanded clones, and some rows have none.

>TRBD1|TRBJ1-6|-|TRBV9
TGTGCCAGCAGCAGGACAGGGACTAATTCACCCCTCCACTTT
CASSRTGTNSPLHF
>-|TRBJ2-5|-|TRBV6-6
TGTGCCAGCAGTTACTTTCTGTCGGCCCGCCAAGAGACCCAGTACTTC
CASSYFLSARQETQYF
>-|TRBJ2-7|-|TRBV30
TGTGCCTGGAGTCTGGGACCTATAGTCTACGAGCAGTACTTC
CAWSLGPIVYEQYF
>-|TRBJ2-6|-|TRBV2
TGTGCCAGCTCGGTTTCTGGGGCCAACGTCCTGACTTTC
CASSVSGANVLTF
>-|TRBJ1-2|-|TRBV29-1
TGCAGCGTTCAGGAGGGCCGGGCTGGCTACACCTTC
CSVQEGRAGYTF
>TRBD2|TRBJ2-1|-|TRBV5-6
TGTGCCAGCAAGACTAGCGGGGGAAGGGACTACAATGAGCAGTTCTTC
CASKTSGGRDYNEQFF
>-|TRBJ1-6|-|TRBV25-1
TGTGCCAGCAGTTGGAAGACCGCGAGTTCACCCCTCCACTTT
CASSWKTASSPLHF
>-|TRBJ1-2|few|TRBV5-5
TGTGCCAGCAGCGGGGGACCGGACGGAGCTAACTATGGCTACACCTTC
CASSGGPDGANYGYTF
>-|TRBJ1-4|few|TRBV7-9
TGTGCCAGCAGCAAATTAGACCGGCCGGAACCCAATGAAAAACTGTTTTTT
CASSKLDRPEPNEKLFF
>TRBD2|TRBJ2-5|-|TRBV5-1
TGCGCCAGCAGCGCGAAGACTAGCGGGGGGGCTACGGAGACCCAGTACTTC
CASSAKTSGGATETQYF
>TRBD1|TRBJ2-1|-|TRBV29-1
TGCAGCGTTGAAAAAGACAGGGTTCGGGAGCAGTTCTTC
CSVEKDRVREQFF
>-|TRBJ2-3|-|TRBV2
TGTGCCAGCAGTGGCCGCAGGGGCACAGATACGCAGTATTTT
CASSGRRGTDTQYF
>-|TRBJ1-1|-|TRBV5-1
TGCGCCAGCAGGGAGATGGGATCGAACACTGAAGCTTTCTTT
CASREMGSNTEAFF
>-|TRBJ2-6|few|TRBV11-1
TGTGCCAGCAGCTTAGGAGTAGGAACCTCTGGGGCCAACGTCCTGACTTTC
CASSLGVGTSGANVLTF
>TRBD2|TRBJ2-1|few|TRBV25-1
TGTGCCACCACCGGGAGCGGGGGGGCAAATGAGCAGTTCTTC
CATTGSGGANEQFF
>TRBD1|TRBJ2-3|-|TRBV23-1
TGCGCCAGCACTCCATCGGACAGGGTAACCGGAGATACGCAGTATTTT
CASTPSDRVTGDTQYF
>TRBD2|TRBJ2-5|-|TRBV30
TGTGCCTGGAGTGTACGGGGGGGGCCATCGGAGGAGACCCAGTACTTC
CAWSVRGGPSEETQYF
>TRBD2|TRBJ2-3|few|TRBV5-1
TGCGCCAGCAGCATCCGTAGCGGGGGGAGCACAGATACGCAGTATTTT
CASSIRSGGSTDTQYF